The entry below describes one T cell receptor (beta chain). Its antigen is unknown. The primer mix had 60 Vbeta and 13 Jbeta primers. Only in-frame clones appear in the TCRdb table, and some are missing; sequencing was by immunoSEQ multiplex PCR. The sample comprises around 140,000 clones, around two thirds of which are singletons, and about 1.8% rests with the top ten. The CDR3 sequence is 16 residues long. J gave up 5 bases and V 6 bases, and 13 bases lay outside the gene matches. Germline V gives CDR1 MGHRA, CDR2 YSYEKL. The source of the sample is a study of cytomegalovirus exposure and HLA in healthy donors. The study, taken as a whole, reports: Among TCR beta chains, those listed as cytomegalovirus-associated numbered over 150.

The chain recombines TRBV4-1 with TRBJ2-1; 7 bases are shared with TRBD1. The specimen sequenced was PBMCs. The source is a male donor in good health and CMV-seronegative. CDR3 loop: CASSTRSGGPDNEQFF. The CDR3 DNA is TGCGCCAGCAGTACAAGATCAGGGGGTCCAGACAATGAGCAGTTCTTC.